What follows describes a single T cell receptor beta chain. The antigen is not known. The sample's treatment: approximately 11-day PBMC culture with coronavirus spike peptide pools or control peptides (ViraFEST assay). The Oncomine TCR Beta short-read assay sequenced DNA from cultured CD4+ T cells. Using its own MiXCR run on the PCR reads, TCRdb lists one record per CDR3 protein. The sample contains about 5,100 distinct CDR3 sequences, approximately 49% of which appear only once. The sample belongs to a study of vaccination and CD4 T cells after COVID-19. Sequencing was performed on CD4+ T cells from blood, cultured in vitro. The receptor was derived from a human donor who had recovered from COVID-19.

CDR3 DNA sequence: TGTGCCAGCAGCGCAAATAGGACAAAGTGGTACGAGCAGTACTTC. Its protein is CASSANRTKWYEQYF. The chain employs TRBV2 and TRBJ2-7; possibly TRBD1 for D (5 bases). Germline assignment: CDR1 SNHLY and CDR2 FYNNEI. Trimming pared 6 bases from V and 4 bases from J, leaving 19 bases between. The CDR3 is made up of 15 amino acids.